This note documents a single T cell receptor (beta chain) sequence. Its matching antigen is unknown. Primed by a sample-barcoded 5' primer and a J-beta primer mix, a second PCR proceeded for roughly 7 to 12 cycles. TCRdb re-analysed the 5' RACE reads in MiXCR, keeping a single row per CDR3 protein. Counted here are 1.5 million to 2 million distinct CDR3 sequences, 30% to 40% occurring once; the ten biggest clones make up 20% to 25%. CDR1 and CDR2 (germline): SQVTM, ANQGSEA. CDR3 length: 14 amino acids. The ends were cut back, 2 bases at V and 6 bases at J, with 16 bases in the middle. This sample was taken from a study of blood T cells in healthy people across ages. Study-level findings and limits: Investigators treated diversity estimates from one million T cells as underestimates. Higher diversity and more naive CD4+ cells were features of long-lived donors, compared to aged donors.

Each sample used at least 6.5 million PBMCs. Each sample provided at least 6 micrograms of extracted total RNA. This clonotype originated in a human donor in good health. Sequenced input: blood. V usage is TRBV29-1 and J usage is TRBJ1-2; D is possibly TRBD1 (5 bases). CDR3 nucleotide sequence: TGCAGCGTTGAATTACGTGGGACCCCGAATGGCTACACCTTC. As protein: CSVELRGTPNGYTF.